This entry describes one T cell receptor beta chain. Each TRB amplification used roughly 230-550 ng of genomic DNA from blood. V dropped 4 bases and J dropped 5; count of bases not matched to a gene: 4. Germline CDR1 reads SGHTA; CDR2 reads FQGNSA. The CDR3 spans 14 residues. The sample comes from a study of T and B cells in COVID-19 patients. Across the whole study: Peripheral blood came from COVID-19 patients with active infection or after recovery.

TRB rearrangements were amplified by multiplex PCR with BIOMED2 TRB-A/B primers. TCRdb reprocessed the multiplex PCR reads via MiXCR and lists one record per CDR3 protein. Counted here are 9,500 to 13,000 distinct CDR3 sequences, 30% to 35% occurring once; the ten biggest clones make up around an eighth. This clonotype originated in a human donor with active COVID-19. Sequencing was performed on blood. The chain links TRBV7-2 to TRBJ1-4, with TRBD1 matching 7 bases. The CDR3 bases are TGTGCCAGCAGCTCCCGGGACAGAAATGAAAAACTGTTTTTT. It is translated as CASSSRDRNEKLFF.